This T cell receptor beta chain is drawn from a study of blood T cell repertoires in COVID-19 (dated by TCRdb to 2018 to 2020). Context from the whole study: The collaborator samples originated in the United States, Italy and Spain and spanned the acute and convalescent phases of COVID-19. The material from the prospective study consisted of cDNA or gDNA derived from T cells, B-cell-depleted T cells, or PBMCs. Deeply sampled blood TCRbeta repertoires from subjects exposed to, actively infected with, or recovered from COVID-19 were included in the dataset. The repertoires were released in a freely available public database meant as a resource for research on the immune response to SARS-CoV-2. Samples came from the ongoing ImmuneRACE study (first 160 participants) plus 1,254 subjects from 6 global collaborators. Sample metadata almost always included a de-identified subject ID, COVID-19 status, age in years and sex. Where HLA class I and class II types were available, the types were taken from metadata supplied by the sample provider, not from assay-based typing. Paper-wide results and their limitations: The quantity of clinical and demographic metadata differed by source and by participant and was supplied without curation.

The collaborating institutions used their own protocols to collect whole blood in K2EDTA tubes. Collaborator samples were shipped for TCRbeta analysis as frozen whole blood, isolated PBMCs, or DNA extracted from either sample type. The CDR3 has 16 amino acids, counting the end cysteine and phenylalanine. Only the CDR3 portion is preserved as DNA: 48 bases, with reading frame beginning at the first base. V is pared back by 2 bases and J by 1 base, with 14 bases lying between the germline termini. CDR1 and CDR2, looked up from the germline V gene, are SGHTA and FQGNSA. In the case of this clone: This clone's antigen is unknown. No base quality information exists; no much larger clone differs at one position.

The immunoSEQ Assay, a bias-controlled multiplex PCR, was used to amplify TCRbeta CDR3 regions from genomic DNA. The original methods were these. The number of nucleated cells in each sample was estimated from the amplification of reference gene primers within the assay. To quantify the absolute abundance of each unique TCRbeta CDR3 rearrangement, sequence reads were collapsed and filtered. For each sample, productive Simpson clonality was calculated by taking the square root of Simpson's diversity index across productive rearrangements. Not all clones reach the TCRdb copy of this immuneACCESS table, which keeps in-frame sequences only. Checked studies attribute under half of the gap to unresolved V genes and leave the rest unexplained. The V and J calls and clone size come from that table; D and trimming were worked out from the DNA. The sample data list about 99,000 clones, and roughly 86% of these were observed just once. The ten largest clones represent over 10% of the sample.

The sequenced sample consisted of peripheral blood. The sequence is built from TRBV7-2 and TRBJ1-2; D gene: possibly TRBD1, on 5 matching bases. This sequence was found in an older woman in a cohort sampled during active or convalescent COVID-19. The CDR3 is CASSLNGTPRNYGYTF. The sequence in DNA is TGTGCCAGCAGCTTAAACGGGACTCCACGTAACTATGGCTACACCTTC.